This T cell receptor (beta chain) emerged from a study of blood T cells in healthy people across ages. Study-level findings and limits: Percentage of naive T cells showed a strong correlation with TCR beta diversity. Nothing was known about donor CMV status, and this possibly confounded expanded clonotype changes.

Next came a second PCR, run for about 6 to 12 cycles, which used a sample-barcoded 5' primer along with a J-beta primer mix. TCRdb fed the 5' RACE reads into MiXCR, producing one record per CDR3 protein. The top ten hold roughly 26% of the sample, which has hundreds of thousands of distinct CDR3 sequences, 56% seen once. The study drew donors from healthy Caucasian individuals in Russia aged roughly 6 to 90. Every participating donor contributed roughly 11 milliliters of peripheral blood through a draw. Regarding this clonotype: The antigen is undetermined.

Trimming took 3 bases from V and 7 from J, leaving 13 bases between them. This CDR3 has 14 residues. Germline loops: CDR1 SGHTA, CDR2 FQGNSA. The chain couples TRBV7-2 to TRBJ2-1; a weak D match, TRBD1 (5 bases). The sequencing input was blood. This clonotype was sampled from a man aged 40-49 years in good health. The CDR3 bases are TGTGCCAGCAGCTTCGCAGGGTATCCTAATGAGCAGTTCTTC. Protein product: CASSFAGYPNEQFF.